A single sample is the source of the 2 T cell receptor beta chains below, sequenced in a study of blood T cell repertoires in COVID-19. The method was immunoSEQ multiplex PCR; TCRdb's version includes in-frame clones alone and lacks a portion of them. Altogether approximately 450,000 clones are present, roughly 87% being singletons, with the ten largest covering under 2%. Sequenced: PBMCs or T cells enriched from blood (not recorded which). Every receptor here comes from a woman aged 18-29 years with acute COVID-19.

The rearrangement links TRBV9 to TRBJ1-2, with 8 bases matching TRBD1. CDR3 length: 16 amino acids. Germline V gives CDR1 SGDLS, CDR2 YYNGEE. Trimming at V came to 3 bases and at J to 5 bases, leaving 12 bases not matched to a gene. CDR3 loop: CASSASGDRKKYGYTF. The CDR3 region has the DNA TGTGCCAGCAGCGCCTCGGGGGACAGGAAGAAATATGGCTACACCTTC.

This sequence joins TRBV15 and TRBJ1-6; TRBD1 aligns across 8 bases. Per germline, CDR1 LNHNV and CDR2 YYDKDF (reference sequence). The CDR3 extends over 15 amino acids. Trimming at V came to 4 bases and at J to 7 bases, leaving 6 bases not matched to a gene. The CDR3 DNA follows: TGTGCCACCAGCACCCGGACAGGGCTCAATTCACCCCTCCACTTT. It specifies CATSTRTGLNSPLHF.